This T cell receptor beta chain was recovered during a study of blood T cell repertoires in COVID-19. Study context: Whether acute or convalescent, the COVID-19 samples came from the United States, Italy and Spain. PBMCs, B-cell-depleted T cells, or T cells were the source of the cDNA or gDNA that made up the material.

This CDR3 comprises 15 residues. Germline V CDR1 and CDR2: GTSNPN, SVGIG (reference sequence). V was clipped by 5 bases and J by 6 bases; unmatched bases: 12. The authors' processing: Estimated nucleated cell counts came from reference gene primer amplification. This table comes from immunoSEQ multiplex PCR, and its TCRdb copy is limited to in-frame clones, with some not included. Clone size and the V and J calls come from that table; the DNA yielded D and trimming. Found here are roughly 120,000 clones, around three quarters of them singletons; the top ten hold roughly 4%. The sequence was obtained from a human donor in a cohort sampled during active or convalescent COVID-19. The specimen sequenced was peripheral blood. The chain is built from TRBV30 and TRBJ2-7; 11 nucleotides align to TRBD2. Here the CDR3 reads CAWAKTSGIVGEQYF. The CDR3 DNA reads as TGTGCCTGGGCCAAGACTAGCGGGATAGTGGGCGAGCAGTACTTC.